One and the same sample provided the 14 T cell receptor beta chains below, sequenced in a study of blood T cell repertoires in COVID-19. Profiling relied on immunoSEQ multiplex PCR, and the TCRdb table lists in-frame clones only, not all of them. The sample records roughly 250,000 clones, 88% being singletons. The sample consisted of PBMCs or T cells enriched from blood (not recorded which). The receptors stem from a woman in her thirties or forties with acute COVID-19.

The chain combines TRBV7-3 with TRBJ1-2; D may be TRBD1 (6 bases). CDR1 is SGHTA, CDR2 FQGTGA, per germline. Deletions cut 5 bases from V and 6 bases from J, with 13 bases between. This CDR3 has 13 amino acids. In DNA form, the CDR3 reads TGTGCCAGCAGCGCTGACAGGTACCATGGCTACACCTTC. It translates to CASSADRYHGYTF.

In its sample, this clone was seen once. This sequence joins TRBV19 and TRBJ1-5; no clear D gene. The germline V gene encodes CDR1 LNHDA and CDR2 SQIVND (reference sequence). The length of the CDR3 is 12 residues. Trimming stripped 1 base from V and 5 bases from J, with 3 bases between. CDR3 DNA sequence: TGTGCCAGTAGTATAGGGCATCAGCCCCAGCATTTT. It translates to CASSIGHQPQHF.

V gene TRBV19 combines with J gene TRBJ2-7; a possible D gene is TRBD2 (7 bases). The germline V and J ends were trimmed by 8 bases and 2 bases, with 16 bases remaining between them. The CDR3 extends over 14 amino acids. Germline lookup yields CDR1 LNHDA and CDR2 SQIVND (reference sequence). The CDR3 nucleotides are TGTGCCAGTGGCGTGGGGGGGGGCGCCTACGAGCAGTACTTC. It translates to CASGVGGGAYEQYF.

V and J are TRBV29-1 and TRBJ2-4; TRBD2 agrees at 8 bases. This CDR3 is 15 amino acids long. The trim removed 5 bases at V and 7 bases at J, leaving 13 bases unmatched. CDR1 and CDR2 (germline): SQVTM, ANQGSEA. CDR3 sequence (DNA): TGCAGCGTTTCCTATACTAGCGGAGCAGGGAACATTCAGTACTTC. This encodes CSVSYTSGAGNIQYF.

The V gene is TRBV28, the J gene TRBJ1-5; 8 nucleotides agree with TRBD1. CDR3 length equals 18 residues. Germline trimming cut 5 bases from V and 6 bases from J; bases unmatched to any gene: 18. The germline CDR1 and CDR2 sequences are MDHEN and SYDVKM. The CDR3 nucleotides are TGTGCCAGCAGTACCGATTGGGCGAGACAGGGGAGGGGTCAGCCCCAGCATTTT. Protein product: CASSTDWARQGRGQPQHF.

This CDR3 is CASSQQYNEQFF. The CDR3 bases are TGTGCCAGCAGCCAACAGTACAATGAGCAGTTCTTC. This chain uses TRBV7-9 with TRBJ2-1; no firm D call. CDR3 length equals 12 residues. V was trimmed by 5 bases and J by 4 bases, leaving 6 bases between them. CDR1 is SEHNR and CDR2 is FQNEAQ in the germline V gene (reference sequence).

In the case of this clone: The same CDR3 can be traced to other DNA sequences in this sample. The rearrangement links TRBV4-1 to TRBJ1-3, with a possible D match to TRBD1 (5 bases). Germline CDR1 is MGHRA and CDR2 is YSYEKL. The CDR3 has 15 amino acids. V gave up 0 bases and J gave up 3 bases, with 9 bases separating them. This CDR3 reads CASSQDGGFGNTIYF. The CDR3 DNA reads TGCGCCAGCAGCCAAGATGGGGGGTTTGGAAACACCATATATTTT.

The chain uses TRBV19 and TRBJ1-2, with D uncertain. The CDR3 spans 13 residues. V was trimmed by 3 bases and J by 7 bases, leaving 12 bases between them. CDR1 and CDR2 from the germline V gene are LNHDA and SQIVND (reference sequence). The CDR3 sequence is CASSIIRGSGYTF. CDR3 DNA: TGTGCCAGTAGTATTATTAGAGGTTCTGGCTACACCTTC. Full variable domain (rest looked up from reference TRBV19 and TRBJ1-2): DGGITQSPKYLFRKEGQNVTLSCEQNLNHDAMYWYRQDPGQGLRLIYYSQIVNDFQKGDIAEGYSVSREKKESFPLTVTSAQKNPTAFYLCASSIIRGSGYTFGSGTRLTVV.

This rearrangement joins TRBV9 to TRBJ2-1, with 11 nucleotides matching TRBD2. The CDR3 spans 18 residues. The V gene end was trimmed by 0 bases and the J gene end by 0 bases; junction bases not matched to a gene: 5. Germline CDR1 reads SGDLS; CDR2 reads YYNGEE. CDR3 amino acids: CASSVGLAGGSSYNEQFF. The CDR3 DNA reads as TGTGCCAGCAGCGTAGGCCTAGCGGGGGGAAGCTCCTACAATGAGCAGTTCTTC.

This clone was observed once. Here the CDR3 reads CASSPDTFLSGNTIYF. The CDR3 bases are TGTGCCAGCAGCCCAGACACCTTTCTCTCTGGAAACACCATATATTTT. The chain combines TRBV5-4 with TRBJ1-3; D is unresolved. V was trimmed by 4 bases and J by 0 bases, leaving 14 bases between them. The CDR3 sequence is 16 residues long. Germline V gene lookup returns CDR1 SGHNT and CDR2 YYREEE (reference sequence).

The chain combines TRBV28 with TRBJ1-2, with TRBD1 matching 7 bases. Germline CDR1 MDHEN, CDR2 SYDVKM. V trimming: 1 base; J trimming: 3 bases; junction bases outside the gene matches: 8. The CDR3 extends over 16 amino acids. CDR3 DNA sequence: TGTGCCAGCAGTTTATTCAGTGGGACAGAAGACTATGGCTACACCTTC. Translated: CASSLFSGTEDYGYTF.

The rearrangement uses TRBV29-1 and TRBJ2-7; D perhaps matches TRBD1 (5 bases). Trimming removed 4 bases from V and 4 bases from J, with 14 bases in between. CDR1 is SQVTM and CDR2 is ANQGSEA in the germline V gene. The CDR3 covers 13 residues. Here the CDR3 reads CSVAQGGDYEQYF. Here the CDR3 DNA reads TGCAGCGTTGCTCAGGGCGGAGATTACGAGCAGTACTTC.

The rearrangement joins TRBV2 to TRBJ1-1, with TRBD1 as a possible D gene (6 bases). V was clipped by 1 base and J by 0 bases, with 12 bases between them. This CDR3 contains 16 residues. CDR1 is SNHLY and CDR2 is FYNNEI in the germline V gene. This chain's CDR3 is CASSEGFRGLNTEAFF. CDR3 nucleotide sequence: TGTGCCAGCAGTGAAGGTTTCAGGGGACTGAACACTGAAGCTTTCTTT.

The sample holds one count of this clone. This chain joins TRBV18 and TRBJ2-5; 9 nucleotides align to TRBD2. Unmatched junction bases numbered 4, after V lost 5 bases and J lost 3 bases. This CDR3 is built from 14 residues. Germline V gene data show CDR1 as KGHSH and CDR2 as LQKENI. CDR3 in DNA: TGTGCCAGCTCAGGTAGCGGGAGAGAAGAGACCCAGTACTTC. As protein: CASSGSGREETQYF. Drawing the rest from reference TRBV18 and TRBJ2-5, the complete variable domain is NAGVMQNPRHLVRRRGQEARLRCSPMKGHSHVYWYRQLPEEGLKFMVYLQKENIIDESGMPKERFSAEFPKEGPSILRIQQVVRGDSAAYFCASSGSGREETQYFGPGTRLLVL.